The 19 T cell receptor beta chains given below trace back to one sample, sequenced in a study of human T cells and chemical hapten exposure. TCRdb re-derived calls from the RACE reads in MiXCR, one entry per CDR3 protein. The sample carries roughly 380,000 distinct CDR3 sequences, about 4.8% recorded once. Time point reported: patch test 1, 2 weeks after DPC sensitization. The treatment here: therapeutic diphenylcyclopropenone sensitization with weekly scalp DPC. This material consisted of whole blood, taken in connection with sensitization to the hapten diphenylcyclopropenone (DPC). All receptors come from a woman between 50 and 59 years old with alopecia areata. Some clones in this sample may be carry-over from other donors' samples.

This clonotype was picked up many times. The chain links TRBV10-3 to TRBJ1-1; no clear D gene. V shed 0 bases and J shed 1 base, with 6 bases lying between them. CDR3 length equals 14 residues. Germline CDR1 and CDR2: ENHRY and SYGVKD. The CDR3 region is CAISESGRNTEAFF. CDR3 nucleotide sequence: TGTGCCATCAGTGAGTCTGGGAGGAACACTGAAGCTTTCTTT.

This clonotype was seen only a few times. V gene TRBV20-1 combines with J gene TRBJ2-4; tentative D call: TRBD2 (5 bases). This CDR3 has 13 residues. Germline CDR1 and CDR2: DFQATT and SNEGSKA (reference sequence). V shed 4 bases and J shed 11 bases, with 18 bases lying between them. The CDR3 bases are TGCAGTGCTACCGGTTACGACGGACTGCTTCAGTACTTC. This gives the protein CSATGYDGLLQYF.

This clonotype appeared many times. The chain uses TRBV6-5 and TRBJ1-2, with D possibly being TRBD1 (5 bases). V was clipped by 7 bases and J by 0 bases, with 9 bases between them. Germline V lookup: CDR1 MNHEY, CDR2 SVGAGI. This CDR3 is built from 13 residues. The CDR3 spells CASTLGANYGYTF. The CDR3 DNA follows: TGTGCCAGCACCTTGGGGGCTAACTATGGCTACACCTTC.

The table lists this clonotype with many counts. The chain joins TRBV20-1 to TRBJ2-3, with D perhaps TRBD2 (5 bases). Trimming removed 4 bases from V and 5 bases from J, with 10 bases in between. The CDR3 has 12 amino acids. CDR1 is DFQATT and CDR2 is SNEGSKA in the germline V gene (reference sequence). CDR3 residues: CSAKPEVDTQYF. CDR3 nucleotide sequence: TGCAGTGCTAAACCGGAGGTAGATACGCAGTATTTT.

The CDR3 spells CASSIQGAVDWTEAFF. The CDR3 DNA reads as TGTGCCAGCTCGATACAGGGGGCTGTCGATTGGACTGAAGCTTTCTTT. The V gene is TRBV18, the J gene TRBJ1-1; 9 nucleotides agree with TRBD1. The CDR3 extends over 16 amino acids. The V gene's germline CDR1 is KGHSH and CDR2 LQKENI. With V trimmed by 6 bases and J by 5 bases, 13 bases remained unmatched. Combining the CDR3 with reference TRBV18 and TRBJ1-1 gives the whole variable domain NAGVMQNPRHLVRRRGQEARLRCSPMKGHSHVYWYRQLPEEGLKFMVYLQKENIIDESGMPKERFSAEFPKEGPSILRIQQVVRGDSAAYFCASSIQGAVDWTEAFFGQGTRLTVV.

This clonotype occurred many times. This chain connects TRBV28 to TRBJ2-5; D is possibly TRBD2 (6 bases). The CDR3 runs to 16 residues. V was shortened by 2 bases and J by 2 bases, with 15 bases between the two germline ends. Per the germline V gene, CDR1 is MDHEN and CDR2 is SYDVKM. This CDR3 reads CASSLVRPAGQETQYF. CDR3 coding DNA: TGTGCCAGCAGTTTAGTAAGACCGGCGGGGCAAGAGACCCAGTACTTC. Based on the CDR3 plus reference TRBV28 and TRBJ2-5, the full variable domain is DVKVTQSSRYLVKRTGEKVFLECVQDMDHENMFWYRQDPGLGLRLIYFSYDVKMKEKGDIPEGYSVSREKKERFSLILESASTNQTSMYLCASSLVRPAGQETQYFGPGTRLLVL.

This clonotype has only a few counts. The chain recombines TRBV28 with TRBJ1-3; D is undetermined. CDR1 is MDHEN and CDR2 is SYDVKM in the germline V gene. This CDR3 is 14 amino acids long. Trimming pared 3 bases from V and 4 bases from J, leaving 10 bases between. CDR3 sequence reads: CASSFSVGGNTIYF. CDR3 nucleotides: TGTGCCAGCAGTTTCTCTGTTGGGGGAAACACCATATATTTT.

This clonotype was seen only a few times. V and J are TRBV27 and TRBJ2-1; 9 bases are shared with TRBD1. J was trimmed by 6 bases and V by 4 bases; bases with no gene match: 4. Germline V gives CDR1 MNHEY, CDR2 SMNVEV (reference sequence). The CDR3 has 14 residues. CDR3 nucleotide sequence: TGTGCCAGCAGTTCCGGGACAGGGAGCAATGAGCAGTTCTTC. Residues: CASSSGTGSNEQFF.

This clonotype was counted many times. This chain uses TRBV30 with TRBJ2-5; D unclear. V was clipped by 4 bases and J by 4 bases, with 10 bases between them. The CDR3 runs 12 residues. Per the germline V gene, CDR1 is GTSNPN and CDR2 is SVGIG (reference sequence). This CDR3 reads CAWKGAGETQYF. CDR3 DNA sequence: TGTGCCTGGAAGGGTGCAGGAGAGACCCAGTACTTC.

The rearrangement links TRBV29-1 to TRBJ2-5, with D unresolved. V lost 4 bases and J 3 bases, leaving 18 bases between the germline ends. In germline, CDR1 is SQVTM, CDR2 ANQGSEA. The CDR3 length is 15 residues. Here the CDR3 DNA reads TGCAGCGTTGGGGTCATGAAGGGCTTCGAAGAGACCCAGTACTTC. This encodes CSVGVMKGFEETQYF.

This clonotype was detected ten times or more. The chain combines TRBV6-5 with TRBJ2-5; TRBD2 agrees at 10 bases. This CDR3 comprises 15 residues. CDR1 is MNHEY, CDR2 SVGAGI, per germline. V shed 5 bases and J 5 bases; nucleotides not matched to a gene: 8. The CDR3: CASSTGGLASETQYF. The CDR3 DNA is TGTGCCAGCAGTACGGGGGGACTAGCGAGTGAGACCCAGTACTTC.

This clonotype was picked up many times. The chain employs TRBV5-1 and TRBJ2-2; D is perhaps TRBD2 (7 bases). The germline gives CDR1 SGHRS, CDR2 YFSETQ. The CDR3 runs to 16 residues. Deletions cut 2 bases from V and 0 bases from J, with 11 bases between. In DNA form, the CDR3 reads TGCGCCAGCAGCTTCGGGGGGCCCTCGAACACCGGGGAGCTGTTTTTT. This translates into CASSFGGPSNTGELFF.

This clonotype was counted at least ten times. The chain links TRBV30 to TRBJ1-1, with D unresolved. CDR1 and CDR2 from the germline V gene are GTSNPN and SVGIG (reference sequence). The CDR3 loop spans 11 amino acids. Trimming removed 5 bases at V and 6 bases at J, with 10 bases between. The chain's CDR3 is CAWLRWPEAFF. The CDR3, as DNA: TGTGCCTGGCTGCGATGGCCTGAAGCTTTCTTT. Full variable domain (rest looked up from reference TRBV30 and TRBJ1-1): SQTIHQWPATLVQPVGSPLSLECTVEGTSNPNLYWYRQAAGRGLQLLFYSVGIGQISSEVPQNLSASRPQDRQFILSSKKLLLSDSGFYLCAWLRWPEAFFGQGTRLTVV.

The gene calls are TRBV5-1 and TRBJ2-2; D tentatively fits TRBD1 or TRBD2 (6 bases each). V gave up 4 bases and J gave up 4 bases, with 11 bases separating them. CDR3 length equals 14 residues. The germline gives CDR1 SGHRS, CDR2 YFSETQ. CDR3 DNA: TGCGCCAGCAGCCCGGAGGGGGGCACCGGGGAGCTGTTTTTT. Translation gives CASSPEGGTGELFF. Complete variable domain (other parts from reference TRBV5-1 and TRBJ2-2): KAGVTQTPRYLIKTRGQQVTLSCSPISGHRSVSWYQQTPGQGLQFLFEYFSETQRNKGNFPGRFSGRQFSNSRSEMNVSTLELGDSALYLCASSPEGGTGELFFGEGSRLTVL.

The chain uses TRBV7-9 and TRBJ2-1; the D is unclear. Germline V lookup: CDR1 SEHNR, CDR2 FQNEAQ (reference sequence). The CDR3 covers 13 residues. Trimming removed 4 bases from V and 8 bases from J, with 12 bases in between. The CDR3 bases are TGTGCCAGCAGCTCCCTTGTTAAGGATGAGCAGTTCTTC. Residues: CASSSLVKDEQFF.

This clonotype was recorded at least ten times. This sequence joins TRBV5-1 and TRBJ2-1; tentatively, D is TRBD1 (5 bases). With 2 bases removed from V and 7 bases from J, the gap between germline ends came to 13 bases. CDR3 length: 14 residues. Germline V gives CDR1 SGHRS, CDR2 YFSETQ. CDR3 bases: TGCGCCAGCAGCTTAGGCCAGGGTGGAAATGAGCAGTTCTTC. Protein sequence: CASSLGQGGNEQFF.

This clonotype was seen many times. CDR3 in amino acids: CASSSPRSGYTF. The CDR3 DNA reads as TGTGCCAGCAGCTCCCCCCGTTCTGGCTACACCTTC. The chain is built from TRBV7-9 and TRBJ1-2; D unresolved. CDR3 length: 12 residues. Germline assignment: CDR1 SEHNR and CDR2 FQNEAQ (reference sequence). V lost 4 bases and J lost 7, with 10 bases in between. The entire variable domain, with the rest obtained from reference TRBV7-9 and TRBJ1-2, is as follows: DTGVSQNPRHKITKRGQNVTFRCDPISEHNRLYWYRQTLGQGPEFLTYFQNEAQLEKSRLLSDRFSAERPKGSFSTLEIQRTEQGDSAMYLCASSSPRSGYTFGSGTRLTVV.

This clonotype turned up a few times. This chain uses TRBV12-1 with TRBJ2-1; the D segment call TRBD1 is taken from the table without a DNA check. TRBV12-1 is a documented pseudogene. The CDR3 is 13 residues long. The CDR3: CASIHRDSNEQFF. The CDR3 DNA is TGTGCCAGCATCCACCGGGACAGCAATGAGCAGTTCTTC.

This clonotype was recorded many times. The V call is TRBV9, the J call TRBJ2-1, with TRBD2 matching 14 bases. Germline V lookup: CDR1 SGDLS, CDR2 YYNGEE. The CDR3 spans 18 residues. The V and J ends lost 3 bases and 0 bases, in that order; junction bases with no gene match: 5. The CDR3 DNA reads TGTGCCAGCAGCGCAGGGACTAGCGGGGGCAGCTCCTACAATGAGCAGTTCTTC. Protein: CASSAGTSGGSSYNEQFF.